Shown below are 27 T cell receptor beta chains from a single sample sequenced in a study of beta chain features in type 1 diabetes. Expressed TCRB transcripts were sequenced because the entire RNA isolate underwent reverse transcription. Method: immunoSEQ multiplex PCR; TCRdb's copy keeps in-frame clones and lacks some. The data hold about 290,000 clones, with under 8.5% observed a single time. The sequenced sample consisted of central memory CD4+ T cells from blood. These receptors were taken from a woman aged 18-29 years in good health.

A few counts support this clone. The chain links TRBV28 to TRBJ2-3, with 8 positions matching TRBD2. The CDR3 consists of 15 residues. The germline gives CDR1 MDHEN, CDR2 SYDVKM. After removal of 2 bases from V and 5 bases from J, the junction contained 6 bases not matched to a gene. CDR3 nucleotides: TGTGCCAGCAGTTTAGCGGGGGGCCCTCGAGATACGCAGTATTTT. This codes for CASSLAGGPRDTQYF.

Ten or more counts support this clone. V and J are TRBV5-1 and TRBJ2-1, with D possibly being TRBD1 (6 bases). V lost 0 bases and J 6 bases, leaving 13 bases between the germline ends. Germline V gene sequence: CDR1 SGHRS, CDR2 YFSETQ. This CDR3 contains 15 residues. The CDR3: CASSLDSGTTNEQFF. CDR3 in DNA: TGCGCCAGCAGCTTGGACTCCGGGACAACCAATGAGCAGTTCTTC.

This clone was seen more than once but under ten times. In DNA, the CDR3 is TGTGCCAGCAGGAGCGCGGGGGAGCTGTTTTTT. Translated: CASRSAGELFF. V is TRBV5-6 and J is TRBJ2-2; no clear D gene. The V end lost 5 bases, the J end lost 8 bases, and 7 bases lay between the germline ends. Germline V gene data show CDR1 as SGHDT and CDR2 as YYEEEE. This CDR3 has 11 residues. Variable domain in full (rest from reference TRBV5-6 and TRBJ2-2): DAGVTQSPTHLIKTRGQQVTLRCSPKSGHDTVSWYQQALGQGPQFIFQYYEEEERQRGNFPDRFSGHQFPNYSSELNVNALLLGDSALYLCASRSAGELFFGEGSRLTVL.

V usage is TRBV5-4 and J usage is TRBJ1-2; TRBD1 agrees at 10 bases. The CDR3 sequence is 17 residues long. Germline CDR1 SGHNT, CDR2 YYREEE (reference sequence). Trimming cost V 4 bases and J 7 bases; bases outside gene matches: 16. The CDR3 DNA sequence: TGTGCCAGCAGCCACCTCGAGCCCCCGGGACAGGGGACTGGCTACACCTTC. Amino acids: CASSHLEPPGQGTGYTF.

The chain joins TRBV5-1 to TRBJ2-5; D gene uncertain. The V gene's germline CDR1 is SGHRS and CDR2 YFSETQ. The CDR3 contains 14 residues. V was cut by 0 bases and J by 3 bases, with 9 bases left in between. The CDR3 nucleotides read TGCGCCAGCAGCTTGGCCGGCAGCGAAGAGACCCAGTACTTC. Translation: CASSLAGSEETQYF.

This clone appeared a few times. The chain joins TRBV7-6 to TRBJ1-6; perhaps TRBD1 as D (6 bases). This CDR3 is built from 17 residues. The germline V and J ends were trimmed by 1 base and 7 bases, with 17 bases remaining between them. Germline CDR1 and CDR2: SGHVS and FNYEAQ. The CDR3 DNA sequence: TGTGCCAGCAGCTTAGAGGGACGCGCAGGGGTAAATTCACCCCTCCACTTT. It specifies CASSLEGRAGVNSPLHF.

The chain combines TRBV13 with TRBJ1-2; D ambiguous. Germline-derived CDR1 and CDR2 are PRHDT and FYEKMQ (reference sequence). The CDR3 is made up of 12 amino acids. V shed 6 bases and J shed 2 bases, with 7 bases lying between them. The CDR3 sequence: CASSRRNYGYTF. The CDR3 DNA is TGTGCCAGCAGTCGGAGGAACTATGGCTACACCTTC.

The chain links TRBV27 to TRBJ1-1; 8 nucleotides align to TRBD1. J lost 7 bases, V lost 2 bases, and 12 bases had no gene match. The germline V gene encodes CDR1 MNHEY and CDR2 SMNVEV (reference sequence). This CDR3 has 16 residues. The DNA for the CDR3 is TGTGCCAGCAGTTTAGCTCCTTCACAGGGGGTGGGTGAAGCTTTCTTT. This encodes CASSLAPSQGVGEAFF.

This clone came up a few times. This sequence joins TRBV6-6 and TRBJ2-1; the match to TRBD2 covers 8 bases. Trimming cost V 11 bases and J 7 bases; bases outside gene matches: 10. The germline CDR1 and CDR2 sequences are MNHNY and SVGAGI (reference sequence). The CDR3 extends over 13 amino acids. The CDR3: CAAAGGAGNEQFF. CDR3 bases: TGTGCCGCAGCCGGGGGGGCTGGGAATGAGCAGTTCTTC.

The V gene is TRBV11-3, the J gene TRBJ2-1, with TRBD1 matching 8 bases. Germline CDR1 and CDR2: SGHNT and YENEEA. J was trimmed by 8 bases and V by 1 base; bases with no gene match: 7. This CDR3 comprises 15 residues. The CDR3 bases are TGTGCCAGCAGCTTAGGTAGACAGGGGAGCGATGAGCAGTTCTTC. Protein: CASSLGRQGSDEQFF.

V is TRBV5-4 and J is TRBJ2-5; D is unclear. CDR1 SGHNT and CDR2 YYREEE come from the germline V gene (reference sequence). The length of the CDR3 is 15 residues. V lost 4 bases, J lost 2 bases, and 15 bases lay in between. Here the CDR3 DNA reads TGTGCCAGCAGCGGTGGGTCTCCGGGTCAAGAGACCCAGTACTTC. It encodes CASSGGSPGQETQYF.

This clone has a handful of counts. The genes are TRBV30 and TRBJ1-4, with D possibly being TRBD1 (6 bases). The CDR3 consists of 15 residues. Germline V gene data show CDR1 as GTSNPN and CDR2 as SVGIG (reference sequence). Trimming cost V 2 bases and J 0 bases, with 10 bases left between them. The CDR3: CAWSRRGATNEKLFF. The CDR3 nucleotides read TGTGCCTGGAGTCGCAGGGGAGCAACTAATGAAAAACTGTTTTTT.

The chain links TRBV18 to TRBJ1-1; 8 bases map to TRBD1. CDR3 length equals 15 residues. Germline loops: CDR1 KGHSH, CDR2 LQKENI. Trimming at V came to 5 bases and at J to 1 base, leaving 6 bases not matched to a gene. In nucleotides, the CDR3 is TGTGCCAGCTCATCCCAGGGACAGGCGAACACTGAAGCTTTCTTT. Residues: CASSSQGQANTEAFF. The whole variable domain, remainder taken from reference TRBV18 and TRBJ1-1, is NAGVMQNPRHLVRRRGQEARLRCSPMKGHSHVYWYRQLPEEGLKFMVYLQKENIIDESGMPKERFSAEFPKEGPSILRIQQVVRGDSAAYFCASSSQGQANTEAFFGQGTRLTVV.

This clone was found a few times. The V and J genes are TRBV2 and TRBJ2-7, with D possibly being TRBD2 (6 bases). CDR1 is SNHLY and CDR2 is FYNNEI in the germline V gene. The CDR3 spans 11 residues. V dropped 5 bases and J dropped 7 bases, with 9 bases sitting between them. The CDR3 region has the DNA TGTGCCAGCAGTCTCGGGACTGAGCAGTACGTC. This codes for CASSLGTEQYV.

This clone was found a few times. The chain couples TRBV7-2 to TRBJ2-3; the D gene is possibly TRBD2 (6 bases). V gave up 5 bases and J gave up 2 bases, with 14 bases separating them. Germline loops: CDR1 SGHTA, CDR2 FQGNSA. The CDR3 is made up of 15 amino acids. The CDR3 protein is CASSGAGLPTDTQYF. CDR3 DNA sequence: TGTGCCAGCAGCGGGGCCGGACTACCCACAGATACGCAGTATTTT.

The V gene is TRBV30, the J gene TRBJ1-2, with TRBD1 identical over 7 bases. Unmatched junction bases numbered 3, after V lost 3 bases and J lost 8 bases. Germline-derived CDR1 and CDR2 are GTSNPN and SVGIG (reference sequence). The CDR3 is 11 residues long. The CDR3 region is CAWSDRVGYTF. In DNA form, the CDR3 reads TGTGCCTGGAGCGACAGGGTGGGCTACACCTTC.

The sample holds a few counts of this clone. V usage is TRBV9 and J usage is TRBJ2-5; 11 bases are a match to TRBD1. Germline trimming cut 4 bases from V and 6 bases from J; bases unmatched to any gene: 8. The CDR3 loop spans 15 amino acids. Germline V gene data show CDR1 as SGDLS and CDR2 as YYNGEE. The CDR3 protein is CASSPGQGEVKTQYF. CDR3 bases: TGTGCCAGCAGCCCGGGACAGGGGGAGGTAAAGACCCAGTACTTC.

This chain uses TRBV15 with TRBJ1-2; D ambiguous. V was shortened by 0 bases and J by 9 bases, with 17 bases between the two germline ends. The CDR3 extends over 15 amino acids. Germline CDR1 and CDR2: LNHNV and YYDKDF (reference sequence). CDR3 in DNA: TGTGCCACCAGCAGAGATAGAAGGCAGTATGGTAGCTACACCTTC. Amino acids: CATSRDRRQYGSYTF.

This clone has only a few counts. The chain recombines TRBV5-4 with TRBJ2-3, with D tentatively TRBD1 (6 bases). This CDR3 is 16 amino acids long. The germline V and J ends were trimmed by 3 bases and 1 base, with 15 bases remaining between them. In germline, CDR1 is SGHNT, CDR2 YYREEE (reference sequence). CDR3 sequence: CASSSGTNRGTDTQYF. Written as DNA, the CDR3 is TGTGCCAGCAGCTCCGGGACAAACAGGGGCACAGATACGCAGTATTTT.

The chain recombines TRBV19 with TRBJ2-7; weak D call: TRBD1 (5 bases). CDR1 LNHDA and CDR2 SQIVND come from the germline V gene (reference sequence). V lost 3 bases and J 3 bases, leaving 9 bases between the germline ends. This CDR3 is 13 amino acids long. DNA for the CDR3: TGTGCCAGTAGTATCGGGCAGGGCTACGAGCAGTACGTC. Protein: CASSIGQGYEQYV.

In this sample, this clone turned up many times. The V gene is TRBV2, the J gene TRBJ2-7; D remains ambiguous. The germline CDR1 and CDR2 sequences are SNHLY and FYNNEI. The CDR3 runs to 11 residues. Trimming took 4 bases from V and 2 from J, leaving 3 bases between them. The CDR3 is CASSVAYEQYV. CDR3 nucleotide sequence: TGTGCCAGCAGTGTCGCCTACGAGCAGTACGTC.

This clone was observed a handful of times. This chain uses TRBV27 with TRBJ2-1, with 10 bases aligning to TRBD2. The CDR3 totals 15 residues. Germline V gene lookup returns CDR1 MNHEY and CDR2 SMNVEV (reference sequence). V trimming: 6 bases; J trimming: 6 bases; junction bases outside the gene matches: 8. Written as DNA, the CDR3 is TGTGCCAGCAGCCGATCGAGCGGGAGGGCCAATGAGCAGTTCTTC. It codes for CASSRSSGRANEQFF.

In this sample, this clone turned up many times. The V and J genes are TRBV28 and TRBJ2-6, with D unclear. V lost 2 bases and J lost 2, with 7 bases in between. CDR1 is MDHEN, CDR2 SYDVKM, per germline. There are 15 residues in the CDR3. CDR3 region: CASSLRGTGANVLTF. The CDR3 DNA reads TGTGCCAGCAGTTTACGAGGAACTGGGGCCAACGTCCTGACTTTC.

Many counts were recorded for this clone. This rearrangement joins TRBV2 to TRBJ2-1; a possible D gene is TRBD1 (6 bases). The germline V gene encodes CDR1 SNHLY and CDR2 FYNNEI. V was cut by 6 bases and J by 5 bases, with 14 bases left in between. This CDR3 has 14 amino acids. This CDR3 reads CASSLDRWNNEQFF. In DNA form, the CDR3 reads TGTGCCAGCAGCCTCGACAGGTGGAACAATGAGCAGTTCTTC.

The chain couples TRBV14 to TRBJ1-4; TRBD1 agrees at 8 bases. The trim removed 5 bases at V and 5 bases at J, leaving 7 bases unmatched. The CDR3 runs to 15 residues. The germline V gene has CDR1 SGHDN and CDR2 FVKESK. The CDR3 bases are TGTGCCAGCAGCGTCCGACAGGGGCCCAATGAAAAACTGTTTTTT. This translates into CASSVRQGPNEKLFF.

Many counts were recorded for this clone. The V call is TRBV27, the J call TRBJ2-5; TRBD2 matches at 11 bases. V shed 8 bases and J 6 bases; nucleotides not matched to a gene: 11. The CDR3 has 15 residues. The germline CDR1 and CDR2 sequences are MNHEY and SMNVEV (reference sequence). The CDR3 region has the DNA TGTGCCAGCGGCCGTCTAGCGGGGGGCGAGAAGACCCAGTACTTC. This gives the protein CASGRLAGGEKTQYF.

This clone was detected only once. V and J are TRBV2 and TRBJ2-7, with D uncertain. Germline V gives CDR1 SNHLY, CDR2 FYNNEI. The V gene lost 7 bases and the J gene lost 6 bases, with 19 bases spanning the gap. CDR3 size: 14 residues. This CDR3 reads CASNPHLKTGEQYF. CDR3 sequence (DNA): TGTGCCAGCAACCCCCACTTAAAGACCGGCGAGCAGTACTTC.